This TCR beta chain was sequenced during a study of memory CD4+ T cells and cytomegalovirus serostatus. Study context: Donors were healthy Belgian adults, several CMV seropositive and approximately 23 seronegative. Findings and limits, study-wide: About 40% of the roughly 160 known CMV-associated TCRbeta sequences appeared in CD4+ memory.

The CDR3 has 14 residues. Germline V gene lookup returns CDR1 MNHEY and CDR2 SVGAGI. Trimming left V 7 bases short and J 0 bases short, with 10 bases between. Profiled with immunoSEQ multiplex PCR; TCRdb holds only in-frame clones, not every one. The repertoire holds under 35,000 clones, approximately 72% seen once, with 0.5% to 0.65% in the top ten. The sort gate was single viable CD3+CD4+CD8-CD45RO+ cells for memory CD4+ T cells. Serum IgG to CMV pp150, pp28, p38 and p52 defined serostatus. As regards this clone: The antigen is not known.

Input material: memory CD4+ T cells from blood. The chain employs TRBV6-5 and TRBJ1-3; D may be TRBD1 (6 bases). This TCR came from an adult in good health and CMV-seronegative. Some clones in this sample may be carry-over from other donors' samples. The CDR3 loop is CASTTGFSGNTIYF. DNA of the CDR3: TGTGCCAGCACTACAGGGTTCTCTGGAAACACCATATATTTT.